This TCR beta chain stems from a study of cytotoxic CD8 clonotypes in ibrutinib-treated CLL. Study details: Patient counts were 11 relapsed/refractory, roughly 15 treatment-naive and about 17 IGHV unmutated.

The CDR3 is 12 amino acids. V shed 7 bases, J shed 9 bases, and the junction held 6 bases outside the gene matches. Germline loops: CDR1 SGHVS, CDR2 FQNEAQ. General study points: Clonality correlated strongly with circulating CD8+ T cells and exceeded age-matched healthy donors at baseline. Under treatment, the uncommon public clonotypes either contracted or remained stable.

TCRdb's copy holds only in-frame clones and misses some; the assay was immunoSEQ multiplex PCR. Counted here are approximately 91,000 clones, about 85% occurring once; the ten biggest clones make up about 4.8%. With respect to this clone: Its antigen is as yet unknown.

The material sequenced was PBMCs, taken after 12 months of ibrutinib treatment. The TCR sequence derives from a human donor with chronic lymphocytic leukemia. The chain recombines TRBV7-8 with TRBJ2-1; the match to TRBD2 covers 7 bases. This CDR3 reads CASTSPGGEQFF. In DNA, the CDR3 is TGTGCCAGCACCTCCCCGGGGGGTGAGCAGTTCTTC.